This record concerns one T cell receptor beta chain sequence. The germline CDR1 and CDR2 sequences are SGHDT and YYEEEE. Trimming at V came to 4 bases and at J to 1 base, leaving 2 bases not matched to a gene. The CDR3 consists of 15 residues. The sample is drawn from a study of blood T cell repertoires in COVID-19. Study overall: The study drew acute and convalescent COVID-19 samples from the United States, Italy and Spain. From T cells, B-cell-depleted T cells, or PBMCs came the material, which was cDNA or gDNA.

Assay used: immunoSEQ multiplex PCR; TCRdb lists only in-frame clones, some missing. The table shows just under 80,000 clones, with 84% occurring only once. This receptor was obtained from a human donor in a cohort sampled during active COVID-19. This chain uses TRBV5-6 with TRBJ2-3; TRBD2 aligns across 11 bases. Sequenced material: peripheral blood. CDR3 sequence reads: CASSLAGGGTDTQYF. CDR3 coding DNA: TGTGCCAGCAGCCTAGCGGGAGGAGGCACAGATACGCAGTATTTT.